This T cell receptor beta chain was sequenced in a study of T cells in Graves' hyperthyroidism and ophthalmopathy. Subjects with ophthalmopathy showed a Clinical Activity Score no lower than 3, a NOSPECS grade no lower than 4, and a duration shorter than 3 months. This clonotype was counted only a few times. Its antigen is unknown. Points from the study as a whole: Blood samples included most of the expanded thyroid clonotypes exceeding 0.001. Ophthalmopathy was identified by the model a median 6.5 months ahead of onset.

Amplification of TCR beta CDR3 regions was performed using RNA transcripts as template. TCR CDR3 underwent first-round RT-PCR with the HTBI primer set. TCRdb ran MiXCR on the multiplex PCR reads and lists one entry per CDR3 protein. Counted here are hundreds of thousands of distinct CDR3 sequences, 16% occurring once; the ten biggest clones make up around 28%. This clonotype was sampled from a young woman with Graves' ophthalmopathy. Sequencing was carried out using blood.

CDR3 sequence: CASSYSAALNTEAFF. In DNA form, the CDR3 reads TGTGCCAGCAGTTACTCGGCGGCATTGAACACTGAAGCTTTCTTT. The chain is built from TRBV6-5 and TRBJ1-1, with D unclear. CDR1 is MNHEY, CDR2 SVGAGI, per germline. Trimming removed 0 bases at V and 0 bases at J, with 8 bases between. The CDR3 totals 15 residues.